This T cell receptor beta chain emerged from a study of cytomegalovirus exposure and HLA in healthy donors. Across the study: The 95 to 150 validation repertoires were produced on the same platform as the 500 to 800 repertoires of the first cohort. This was reported in a later analysis.

Per the germline V gene, CDR1 is SGHDT and CDR2 is YYEEEE. Trimming shortened V by 4 bases and J by 8 bases, and 12 bases separated the two germline ends. CDR3 length: 12 residues. Study outcomes and limitations: A classifier reportedly called cytomegalovirus status with high sensitivity and specificity. Many donors carried some public TCRs, although rarity characterized most TCR sequences.

Notes on this clone: Its antigen remains unknown.

TCRdb's copy holds only in-frame clones and misses some; the assay was immunoSEQ multiplex PCR. The sample holds about 65,000 clones, roughly 94% seen once. This sequence was found in a woman younger than 35 in good health and CMV-seronegative. Sequenced: PBMCs. This sequence joins TRBV5-6 and TRBJ1-2; no clear D gene. The CDR3 DNA follows: TGTGCCAGCAGCCCCGGGTCCCCAGGCTACACCTTC. Translation gives CASSPGSPGYTF.